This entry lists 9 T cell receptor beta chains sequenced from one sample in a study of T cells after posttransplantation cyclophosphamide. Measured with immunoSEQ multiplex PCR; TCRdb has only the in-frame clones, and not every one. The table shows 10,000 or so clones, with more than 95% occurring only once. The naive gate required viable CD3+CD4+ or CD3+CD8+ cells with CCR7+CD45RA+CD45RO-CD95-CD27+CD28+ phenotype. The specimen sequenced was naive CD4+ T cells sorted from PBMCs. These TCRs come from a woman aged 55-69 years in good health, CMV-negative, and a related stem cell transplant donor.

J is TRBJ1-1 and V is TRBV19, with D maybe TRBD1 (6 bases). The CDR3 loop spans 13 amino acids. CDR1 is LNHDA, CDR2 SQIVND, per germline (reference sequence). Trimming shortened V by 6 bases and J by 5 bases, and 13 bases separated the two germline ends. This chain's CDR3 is CASRAWGPTEAFF. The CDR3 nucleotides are TGTGCCAGTAGGGCGTGGGGGCCTACTGAAGCTTTCTTT.

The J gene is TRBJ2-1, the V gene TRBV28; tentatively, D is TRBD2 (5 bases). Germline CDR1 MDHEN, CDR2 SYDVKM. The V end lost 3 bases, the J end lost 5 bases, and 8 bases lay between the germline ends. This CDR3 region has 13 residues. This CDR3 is CASSLPGNNEQFF. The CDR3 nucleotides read TGTGCCAGCAGTTTGCCGGGGAACAATGAGCAGTTCTTC.

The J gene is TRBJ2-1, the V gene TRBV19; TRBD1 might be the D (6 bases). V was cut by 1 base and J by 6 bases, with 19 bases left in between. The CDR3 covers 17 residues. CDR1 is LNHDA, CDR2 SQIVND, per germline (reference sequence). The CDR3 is CASSIGIGPGAGNEQFF. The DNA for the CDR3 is TGTGCCAGTAGTATAGGGATCGGGCCAGGGGCCGGCAATGAGCAGTTCTTC.

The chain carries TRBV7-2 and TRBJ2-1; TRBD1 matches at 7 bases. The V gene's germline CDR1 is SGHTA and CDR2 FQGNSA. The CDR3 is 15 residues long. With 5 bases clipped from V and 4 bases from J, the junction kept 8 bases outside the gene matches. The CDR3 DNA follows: TGTGCCAGCAGCCGTATGGGACAGATATACAATGAGCAGTTCTTC. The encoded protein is CASSRMGQIYNEQFF.

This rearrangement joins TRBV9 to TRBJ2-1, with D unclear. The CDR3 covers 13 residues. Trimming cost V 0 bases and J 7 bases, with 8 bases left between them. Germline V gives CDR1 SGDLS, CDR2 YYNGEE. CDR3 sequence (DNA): TGTGCCAGCAGCGTAGGCGTCGGGAATGAGCAGTTCTTC. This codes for CASSVGVGNEQFF.

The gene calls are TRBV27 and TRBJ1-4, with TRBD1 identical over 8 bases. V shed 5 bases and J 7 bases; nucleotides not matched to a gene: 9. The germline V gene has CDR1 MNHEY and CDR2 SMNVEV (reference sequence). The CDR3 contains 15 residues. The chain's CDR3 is CASSHPGQETEKLFF. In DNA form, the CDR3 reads TGTGCCAGCAGTCACCCGGGACAGGAAACTGAAAAACTGTTTTTT.

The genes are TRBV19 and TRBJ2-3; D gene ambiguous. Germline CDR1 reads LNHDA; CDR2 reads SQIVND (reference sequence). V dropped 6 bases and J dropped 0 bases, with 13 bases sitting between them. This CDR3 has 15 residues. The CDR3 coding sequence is TGTGCCAGTAGGAAAAGACACACTAGCACAGATACGCAGTATTTT. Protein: CASRKRHTSTDTQYF.

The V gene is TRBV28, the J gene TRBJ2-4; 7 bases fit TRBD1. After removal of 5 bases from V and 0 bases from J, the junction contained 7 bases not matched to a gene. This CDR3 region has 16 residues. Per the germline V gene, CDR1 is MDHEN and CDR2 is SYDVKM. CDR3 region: CASSRRTGLAKNIQYF. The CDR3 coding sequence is TGTGCCAGCAGTCGACGGACAGGCTTAGCCAAAAACATTCAGTACTTC. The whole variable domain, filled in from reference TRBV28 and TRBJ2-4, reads DVKVTQSSRYLVKRTGEKVFLECVQDMDHENMFWYRQDPGLGLRLIYFSYDVKMKEKGDIPEGYSVSREKKERFSLILESASTNQTSMYLCASSRRTGLAKNIQYFGAGTRLSVL.

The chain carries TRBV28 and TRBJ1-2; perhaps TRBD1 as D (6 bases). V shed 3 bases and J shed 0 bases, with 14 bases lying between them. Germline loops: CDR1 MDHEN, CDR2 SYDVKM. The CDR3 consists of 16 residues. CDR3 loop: CASSLGGRPTNYGYTF. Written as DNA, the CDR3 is TGTGCCAGCAGTTTGGGGGGGCGGCCCACTAACTATGGCTACACCTTC.